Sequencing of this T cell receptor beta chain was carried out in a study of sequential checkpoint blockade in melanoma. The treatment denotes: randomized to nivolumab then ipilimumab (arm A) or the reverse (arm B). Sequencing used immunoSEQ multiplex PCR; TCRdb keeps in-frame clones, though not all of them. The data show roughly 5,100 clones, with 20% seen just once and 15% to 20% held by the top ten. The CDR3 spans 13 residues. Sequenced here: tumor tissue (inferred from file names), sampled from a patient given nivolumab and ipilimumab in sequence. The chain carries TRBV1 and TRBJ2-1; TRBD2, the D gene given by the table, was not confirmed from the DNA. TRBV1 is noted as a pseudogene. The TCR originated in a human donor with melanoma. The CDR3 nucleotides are TGCGCGGTTGCGGGGAGGGAGTACAATGAGCAGTTCTTC. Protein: CAVAGREYNEQFF.